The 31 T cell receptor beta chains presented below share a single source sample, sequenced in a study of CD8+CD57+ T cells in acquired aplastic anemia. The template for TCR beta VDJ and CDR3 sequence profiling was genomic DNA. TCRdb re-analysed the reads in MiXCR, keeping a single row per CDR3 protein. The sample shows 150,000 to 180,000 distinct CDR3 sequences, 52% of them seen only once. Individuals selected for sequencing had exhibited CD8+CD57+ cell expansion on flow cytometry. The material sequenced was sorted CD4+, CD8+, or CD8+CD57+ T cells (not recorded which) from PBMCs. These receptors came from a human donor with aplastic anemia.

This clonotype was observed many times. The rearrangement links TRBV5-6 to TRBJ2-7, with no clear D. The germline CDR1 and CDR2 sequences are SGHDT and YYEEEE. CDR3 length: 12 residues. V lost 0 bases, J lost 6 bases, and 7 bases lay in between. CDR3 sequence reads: CASSLVGFEQYF. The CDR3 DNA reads TGTGCCAGCAGCTTGGTAGGGTTCGAGCAGTACTTC.

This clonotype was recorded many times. The CDR3 region has the DNA TGTGCCAGCAGTCCCGTAGATAGCAATCAGCCCCAGCATTTT. As protein: CASSPVDSNQPQHF. The rearrangement joins TRBV6-1 to TRBJ1-5, with unresolved D. Germline V gene sequence: CDR1 MNHNS, CDR2 SASEGT. CDR3 length: 14 residues. The germline V and J ends were trimmed by 5 bases and 0 bases, with 8 bases remaining between them.

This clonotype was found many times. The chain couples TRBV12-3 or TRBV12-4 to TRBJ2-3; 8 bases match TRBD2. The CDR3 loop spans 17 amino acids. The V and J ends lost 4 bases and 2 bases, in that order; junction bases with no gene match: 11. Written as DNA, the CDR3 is TGTGCCAGCAGTTCCCTTCCGGGACTAGACTACACAGATACGCAGTATTTT. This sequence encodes CASSSLPGLDYTDTQYF.

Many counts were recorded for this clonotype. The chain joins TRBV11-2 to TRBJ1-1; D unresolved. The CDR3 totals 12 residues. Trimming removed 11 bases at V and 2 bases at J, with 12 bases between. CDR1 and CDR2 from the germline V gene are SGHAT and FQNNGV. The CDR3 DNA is TGTGCCTCAAAAGCGGCAAACACTGAAGCTTTCTTT. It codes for CASKAANTEAFF.

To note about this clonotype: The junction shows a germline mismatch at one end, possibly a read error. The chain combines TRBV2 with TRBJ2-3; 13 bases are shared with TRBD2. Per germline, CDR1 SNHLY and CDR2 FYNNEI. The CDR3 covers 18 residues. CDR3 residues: CASSERAPGLAGLDTRYF. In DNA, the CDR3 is TGTGCCAGCAGTGAACGGGCTCCGGGACTAGCGGGGCTAGATACGCGGTATTTT.

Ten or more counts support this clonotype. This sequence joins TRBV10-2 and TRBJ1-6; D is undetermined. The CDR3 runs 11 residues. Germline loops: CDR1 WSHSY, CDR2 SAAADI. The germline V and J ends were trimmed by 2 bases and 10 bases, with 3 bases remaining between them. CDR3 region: CASSEGSPLHF. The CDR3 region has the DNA TGCGCCAGCAGTGAGGGCTCACCCCTCCACTTT.

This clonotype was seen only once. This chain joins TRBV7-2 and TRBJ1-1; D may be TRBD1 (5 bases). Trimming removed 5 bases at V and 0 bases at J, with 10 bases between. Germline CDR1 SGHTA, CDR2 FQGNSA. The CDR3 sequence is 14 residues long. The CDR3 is CASSNGHVNTEAFF. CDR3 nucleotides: TGTGCCAGCAGCAACGGACACGTGAACACTGAAGCTTTCTTT.

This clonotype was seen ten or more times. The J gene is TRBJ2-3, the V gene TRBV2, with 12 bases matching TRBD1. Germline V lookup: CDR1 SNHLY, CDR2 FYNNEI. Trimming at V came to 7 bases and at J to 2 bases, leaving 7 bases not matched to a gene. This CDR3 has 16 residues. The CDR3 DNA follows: TGTGCCAGCAAAAGGGGACAGGGGGCCCCCACAGATACGCAGTATTTT. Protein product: CASKRGQGAPTDTQYF.

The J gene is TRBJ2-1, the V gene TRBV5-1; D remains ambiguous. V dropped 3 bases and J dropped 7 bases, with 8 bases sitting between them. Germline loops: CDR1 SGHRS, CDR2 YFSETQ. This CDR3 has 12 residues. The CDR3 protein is CASSWSQNEQFF. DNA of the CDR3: TGCGCCAGCAGCTGGAGCCAGAATGAGCAGTTCTTC.

CDR3 DNA sequence: TGTGCCAGCAGCCAGACCCCCGAGGGGTTTCAGCCCCAGCATTTT. As protein: CASSQTPEGFQPQHF. V and J are TRBV4-2 and TRBJ1-5, with D perhaps TRBD1 (5 bases). Germline loops: CDR1 LGHNA, CDR2 YNFKEQ. V was clipped by 3 bases and J by 6 bases, with 15 bases between them. The CDR3 is made up of 15 amino acids.

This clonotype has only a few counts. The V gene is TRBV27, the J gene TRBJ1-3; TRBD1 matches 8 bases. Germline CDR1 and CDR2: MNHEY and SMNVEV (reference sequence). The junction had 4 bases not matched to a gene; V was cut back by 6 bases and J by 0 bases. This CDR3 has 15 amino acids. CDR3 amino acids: CASSATGASGNTIYF. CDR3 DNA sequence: TGTGCCAGCAGCGCGACAGGGGCCTCTGGAAACACCATATATTTT.

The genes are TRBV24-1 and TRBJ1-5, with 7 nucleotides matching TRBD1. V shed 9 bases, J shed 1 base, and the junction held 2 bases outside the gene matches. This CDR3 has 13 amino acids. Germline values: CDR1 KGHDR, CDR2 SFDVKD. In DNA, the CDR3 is TGTGCCACCTCCAGGGGGAGCAATCAGCCCCAGCATTTT. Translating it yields CATSRGSNQPQHF.

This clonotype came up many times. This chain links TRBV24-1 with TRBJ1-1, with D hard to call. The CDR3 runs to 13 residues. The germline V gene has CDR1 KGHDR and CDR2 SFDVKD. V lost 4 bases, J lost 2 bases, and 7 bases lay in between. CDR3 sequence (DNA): TGTGCCACCAGTGACTACGGTAACACTGAAGCTTTCTTT. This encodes CATSDYGNTEAFF.

Here the CDR3 DNA reads TGTGCCAGCAGCCCGAGAACAGGGCCTGCGAACACCGGGGAGCTGTTTTTT. Encoded protein: CASSPRTGPANTGELFF. This chain links TRBV7-8 with TRBJ2-2; TRBD1 is a possible D gene (6 bases). Germline CDR1 reads SGHVS; CDR2 reads FQNEAQ. V lost 5 bases, J lost 0 bases, and 16 bases lay in between. The CDR3 consists of 17 residues.

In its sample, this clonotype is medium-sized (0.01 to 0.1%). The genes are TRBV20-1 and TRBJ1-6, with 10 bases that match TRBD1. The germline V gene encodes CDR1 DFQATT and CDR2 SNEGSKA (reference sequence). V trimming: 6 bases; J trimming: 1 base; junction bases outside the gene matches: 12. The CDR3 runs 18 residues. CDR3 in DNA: TGCAGTGCCGGGGACAGGGGTTTCTATGGGTCCTATAATTCACCCCTCCACTTT. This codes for CSAGDRGFYGSYNSPLHF.

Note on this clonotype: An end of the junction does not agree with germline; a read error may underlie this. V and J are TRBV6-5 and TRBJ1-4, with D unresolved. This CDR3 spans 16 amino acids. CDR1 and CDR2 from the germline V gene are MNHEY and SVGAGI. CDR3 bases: TGTGCCAGCAGTTACCACCACAGCCCCGCTAATAAAAAACTGTTTTTT. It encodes CASSYHHSPANKKLFF.

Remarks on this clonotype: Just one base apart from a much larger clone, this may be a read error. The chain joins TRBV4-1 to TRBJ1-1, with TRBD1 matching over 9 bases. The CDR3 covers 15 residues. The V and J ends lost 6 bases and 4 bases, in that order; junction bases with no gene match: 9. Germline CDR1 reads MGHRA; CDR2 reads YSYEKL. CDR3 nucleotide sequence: TGCGCCAGCAGTCAAACAGGGGGCGGAGGCACTGAAGCTTTCTTT. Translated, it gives CASSQTGGGGTEAFF.

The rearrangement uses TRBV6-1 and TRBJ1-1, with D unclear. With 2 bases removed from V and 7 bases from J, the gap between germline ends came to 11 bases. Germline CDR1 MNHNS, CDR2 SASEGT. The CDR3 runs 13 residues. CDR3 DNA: TGTGCCAGCAGTGAACACTTCAGGATTGAAGCTTTCTTT. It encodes CASSEHFRIEAFF.

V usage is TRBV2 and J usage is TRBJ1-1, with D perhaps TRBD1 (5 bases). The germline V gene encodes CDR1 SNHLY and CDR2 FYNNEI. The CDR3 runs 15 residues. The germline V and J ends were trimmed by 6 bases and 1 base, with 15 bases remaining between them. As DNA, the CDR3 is TGTGCCAGCAGGACGACCCGGGGCTCGAACACTGAAGCTTTCTTT. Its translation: CASRTTRGSNTEAFF.

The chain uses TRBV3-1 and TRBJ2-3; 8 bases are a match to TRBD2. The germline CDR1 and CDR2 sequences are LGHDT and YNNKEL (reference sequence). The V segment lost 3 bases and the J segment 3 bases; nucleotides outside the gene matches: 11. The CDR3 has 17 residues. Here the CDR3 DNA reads TGTGCCAGCAGCCACCGGGGGGGAGCGGGGGTTACAGATACGCAGTATTTT. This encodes CASSHRGGAGVTDTQYF.

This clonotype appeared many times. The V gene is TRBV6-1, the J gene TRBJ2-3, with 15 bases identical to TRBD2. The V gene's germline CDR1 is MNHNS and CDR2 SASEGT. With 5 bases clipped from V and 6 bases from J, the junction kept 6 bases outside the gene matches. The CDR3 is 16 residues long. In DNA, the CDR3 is TGTGCCAGCAGTCGGACTAGCGGGGGGGAGAGGGATACGCAGTATTTT. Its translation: CASSRTSGGERDTQYF.

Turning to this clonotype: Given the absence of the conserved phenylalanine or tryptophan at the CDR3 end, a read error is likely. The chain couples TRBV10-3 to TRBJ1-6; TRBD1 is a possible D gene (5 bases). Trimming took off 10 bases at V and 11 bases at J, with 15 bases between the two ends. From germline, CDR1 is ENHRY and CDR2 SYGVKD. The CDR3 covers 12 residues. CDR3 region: CATGEIGTPLHL. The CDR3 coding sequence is TGTGCCACGGGGGAGATCGGTACACCCCTCCACCTT.

DNA for the CDR3: TGTGCCAGCAGCAACCCCTTGTTAGCGGGGGACTCCTACAATGAGCAGTTCTTC. Its translation is CASSNPLLAGDSYNEQFF. This chain joins TRBV11-2 and TRBJ2-1; 9 positions match TRBD2. V lost 5 bases and J lost 0; bases outside the gene matches: 11. The CDR3 contains 18 residues. Germline V lookup: CDR1 SGHAT, CDR2 FQNNGV.

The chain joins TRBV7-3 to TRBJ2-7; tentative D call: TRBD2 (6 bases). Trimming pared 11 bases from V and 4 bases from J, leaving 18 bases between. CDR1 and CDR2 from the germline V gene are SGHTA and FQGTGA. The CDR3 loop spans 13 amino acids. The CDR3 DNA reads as TGTGCCGGCGGCTCCCTGCGGGGATACGAGCAGTACTTC. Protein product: CAGGSLRGYEQYF.

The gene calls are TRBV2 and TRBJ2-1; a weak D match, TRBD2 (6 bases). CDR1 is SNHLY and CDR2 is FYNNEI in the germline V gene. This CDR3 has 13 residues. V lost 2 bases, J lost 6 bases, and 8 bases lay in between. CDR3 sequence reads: CASSERGSNEQFF. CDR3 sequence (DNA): TGTGCCAGCAGTGAACGGGGGAGCAATGAGCAGTTCTTC.

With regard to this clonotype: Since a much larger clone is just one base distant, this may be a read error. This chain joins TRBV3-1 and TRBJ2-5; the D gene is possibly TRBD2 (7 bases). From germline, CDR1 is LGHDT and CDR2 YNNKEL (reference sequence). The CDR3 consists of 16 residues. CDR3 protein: CASGQDLGGARETQYF. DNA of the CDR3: TGTGCCAGCGGCCAAGATCTAGGGGGGGCCAGGGAGACCCAGTACTTC.

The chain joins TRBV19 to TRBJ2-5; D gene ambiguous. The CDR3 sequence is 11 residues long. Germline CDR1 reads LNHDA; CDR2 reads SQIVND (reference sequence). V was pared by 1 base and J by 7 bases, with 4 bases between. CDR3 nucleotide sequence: TGTGCCAGTAGTATAGGCGTGACCCAGTACTTC. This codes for CASSIGVTQYF.

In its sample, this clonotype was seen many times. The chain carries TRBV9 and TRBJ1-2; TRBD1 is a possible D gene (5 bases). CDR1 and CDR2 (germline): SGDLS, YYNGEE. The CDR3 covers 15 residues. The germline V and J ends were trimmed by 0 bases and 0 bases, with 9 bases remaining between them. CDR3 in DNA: TGTGCCAGCAGCGTAGGAGTGGGGGCTAACTATGGCTACACCTTC. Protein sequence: CASSVGVGANYGYTF.

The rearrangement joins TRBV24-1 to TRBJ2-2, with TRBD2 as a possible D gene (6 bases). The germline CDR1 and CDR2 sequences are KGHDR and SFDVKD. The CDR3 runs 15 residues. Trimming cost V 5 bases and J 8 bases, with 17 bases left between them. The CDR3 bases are TGTGCCACCAGTGGCCGGGGAGGTGGTTCGGGGGAGCTGTTTTTT. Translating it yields CATSGRGGGSGELFF.

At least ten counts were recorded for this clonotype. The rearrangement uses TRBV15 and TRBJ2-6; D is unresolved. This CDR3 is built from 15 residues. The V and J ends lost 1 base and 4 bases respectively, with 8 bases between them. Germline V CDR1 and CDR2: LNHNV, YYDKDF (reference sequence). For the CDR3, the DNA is TGTGCCACCAGCAGAGGTCCGCCCGGGGCCAACGTCCTGACTTTC. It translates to CATSRGPPGANVLTF.

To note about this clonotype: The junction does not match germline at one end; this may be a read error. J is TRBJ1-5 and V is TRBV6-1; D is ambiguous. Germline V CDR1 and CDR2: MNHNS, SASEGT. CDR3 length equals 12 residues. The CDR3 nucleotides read TGTTCCAGTGGTGATGGCAATCAGCCCCAGCATTTT. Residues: CSSGDGNQPQHF.